This T cell receptor beta chain derives from a study of cytomegalovirus exposure and HLA in healthy donors. Study-level information: Findings of an earlier analysis included some 110 million unique TCR beta sequences from 190 million or so T cells.

Whole-study findings and limits: Productive rates of about 90% or about 30% were seen for most TCR beta V segments in an earlier analysis. Most TCR sequences proved rare, with some public TCRs found in many donors. Reportedly, a later analysis found an Asian-associated ancestry cluster had fewer N-insertions than the approximately 700-donor mean.

A multiplex PCR was run with 60 Vbeta primers and 13 Jbeta primers. The method was immunoSEQ multiplex PCR; TCRdb's version includes in-frame clones alone and lacks a portion of them. The table shows tens of thousands of clones, with roughly 78% occurring only once. CDR1 is MNHEY and CDR2 is SMNVEV in the germline V gene (reference sequence). Trimming took 6 bases from V and 3 from J; bases not matched to a gene: 5. The CDR3 runs 14 residues. As for this clone: Its antigen is not identified.

The chain recombines TRBV27 with TRBJ1-2, with 9 nucleotides matching TRBD1. The source of this sequence is a woman in her 40s in good health and CMV-seropositive. The source material was PBMCs. In DNA form, the CDR3 reads TGTGCCAGCAGGAAACAGGGGGCGGACTATGGCTACACCTTC. This translates into CASRKQGADYGYTF.